This passage covers 21 T cell receptor beta chains from one sample sequenced in a study of blood T cell repertoires in COVID-19. The method was immunoSEQ multiplex PCR; TCRdb's version includes in-frame clones alone and lacks a portion of them. The repertoire holds under 100,000 clones, with over 70% as singletons. Material: peripheral blood. These receptors originate from an older woman with acute or convalescent COVID-19.

The chain is built from TRBV9 and TRBJ2-1; D gene unclear. V was cut by 0 bases and J by 0 bases, with 10 bases left in between. Germline V gene data show CDR1 as SGDLS and CDR2 as YYNGEE. This CDR3 region has 16 residues. CDR3 in amino acids: CASSVEAKSSYNEQFF. The CDR3 region has the DNA TGTGCCAGCAGCGTAGAAGCGAAGAGCTCCTACAATGAGCAGTTCTTC.

The CDR3 nucleotides are TGCGCCAGCAGCTTGGCAACCGCCGGGACTAGCGACCAAGAGACCCAGTACTTC. It specifies CASSLATAGTSDQETQYF. V gene TRBV5-1 combines with J gene TRBJ2-5; 10 bases line up with TRBD2. CDR3 length equals 18 residues. Per the germline V gene, CDR1 is SGHRS and CDR2 is YFSETQ. Losses at the gene ends were 0 bases for V and 0 bases for J; bases not matched to a gene: 8. Supplemented by reference TRBV5-1 and TRBJ2-5, the full variable domain reads KAGVTQTPRYLIKTRGQQVTLSCSPISGHRSVSWYQQTPGQGLQFLFEYFSETQRNKGNFPGRFSGRQFSNSRSEMNVSTLELGDSALYLCASSLATAGTSDQETQYFGPGTRLLVL.

The chain joins TRBV12-1 to TRBJ1-5; no check of the table's D call, TRBD1, against the DNA was made. TRBV12-1 is tagged as a pseudogene. This CDR3 is built from 13 residues. CDR3 sequence (DNA): TGTGCCAGCGGGACAGGGTTGAATCAGCCCCAGCATTTT. The encoded protein is CASGTGLNQPQHF.

The V and J genes are TRBV3-1 (or the pseudogene TRBV3-2) and TRBJ2-7; D might be TRBD1 (5 bases). The germline V gene has CDR1 LGHDT and CDR2 YNNKEL (reference sequence). CDR3 size: 17 residues. V was cut by 3 bases and J by 2 bases, with 20 bases left in between. The DNA of the CDR3 is TGTGCCAGCAGCCAGGGCCCTCAAGTGGCAGGGACCTACGAGCAGTACTTC. Translating it yields CASSQGPQVAGTYEQYF.

In its sample, this clone was seen once. V is TRBV25-1 and J is TRBJ1-4; no clear D. The germline CDR1 and CDR2 sequences are MGHDK and SYGVNS. This CDR3 contains 16 residues. V shed 2 bases and J shed 3 bases, with 13 bases lying between them. Here the CDR3 reads CASSEILGSANEKLFF. In DNA form, the CDR3 reads TGTGCCAGCAGTGAAATCCTAGGTTCGGCTAATGAAAAACTGTTTTTT.

The rearrangement links TRBV5-1 to TRBJ1-3, with 8 bases lining up with TRBD1. This CDR3 has 17 residues. The germline V gene has CDR1 SGHRS and CDR2 YFSETQ. Losses at the gene ends were 0 bases for V and 0 bases for J; bases not matched to a gene: 5. The CDR3 region has the DNA TGCGCCAGCAGCTTGGTGGGGACAGGTAGCTCTGGAAACACCATATATTTT. Protein sequence: CASSLVGTGSSGNTIYF.

This clone has just one count. The rearrangement links TRBV7-9 to TRBJ1-2; maybe TRBD1 (5 bases). The germline V gene has CDR1 SEHNR and CDR2 FQNEAQ (reference sequence). This CDR3 has 11 residues. The V end lost 10 bases, the J end lost 7 bases, and 13 bases lay between the germline ends. CDR3 loop: CATGGGFGYTF. CDR3 bases: TGTGCCACCGGTGGGGGGTTTGGCTACACCTTC.

V is TRBV28 and J is TRBJ2-4; TRBD1 is a possible D gene (5 bases). V was clipped by 3 bases and J by 5 bases, with 11 bases between them. The CDR3 has 14 residues. Germline CDR1 is MDHEN and CDR2 is SYDVKM. CDR3 sequence (DNA): TGTGCCAGCAGTTTCTACAGGCTCGAAAACATTCAGTACTTC. It translates to CASSFYRLENIQYF.

This chain uses TRBV30 with TRBJ1-4; a weak D match, TRBD1 (6 bases). The CDR3 is 13 amino acids. V was clipped by 6 bases and J by 7 bases, with 15 bases between them. The germline CDR1 and CDR2 sequences are GTSNPN and SVGIG (reference sequence). The CDR3 sequence: CACAQGIFEKLFF. DNA for the CDR3: TGTGCCTGCGCACAGGGAATCTTTGAAAAACTGTTTTTT.

The chain carries TRBV10-2 and TRBJ2-1, with 9 bases matching TRBD1. This CDR3 has 14 residues. Germline lookup yields CDR1 WSHSY and CDR2 SAAADI. Trimming at V came to 6 bases and at J to 5 bases, leaving 5 bases not matched to a gene. Here the CDR3 reads CASRGDRANNEQFF. In nucleotides, the CDR3 is TGCGCCAGCAGGGGGGACAGGGCCAACAATGAGCAGTTCTTC.

The gene calls are TRBV7-6 and TRBJ2-5; 10 nucleotides line up with TRBD1. Germline CDR1 is SGHVS and CDR2 is FNYEAQ. This CDR3 has 14 amino acids. The trim removed 5 bases at V and 3 bases at J, leaving 3 bases unmatched. This CDR3 reads CASSPGTGEETQYF. The CDR3 DNA sequence: TGTGCCAGCAGCCCCGGGACAGGGGAAGAGACCCAGTACTTC.

The chain combines TRBV7-2 with TRBJ2-3; 7 bases line up with TRBD2. V shed 6 bases and J 5 bases; nucleotides not matched to a gene: 5. Germline CDR1 reads SGHTA; CDR2 reads FQGNSA. The CDR3 consists of 13 residues. DNA for the CDR3: TGTGCCAGCAGGGGGGGGTGGATAGATACGCAGTATTTT. As protein: CASRGGWIDTQYF. The full variable domain, completed using reference TRBV7-2 and TRBJ2-3, is GAGVSQSPSNKVTEKGKDVELRCDPISGHTALYWYRQSLGQGLEFLIYFQGNSAPDKSGLPSDRFSAERTGGSVSTLTIQRTQQEDSAVYLCASRGGWIDTQYFGPGTRLTVL.

The chain joins TRBV5-4 to TRBJ2-2; 10 nucleotides match TRBD1. The CDR3 spans 15 residues. CDR1 and CDR2 (germline): SGHNT, YYREEE (reference sequence). V shed 4 bases, J shed 5 bases, and the junction held 5 bases outside the gene matches. The chain's CDR3 is CASSVDRGRTGELFF. The CDR3 DNA reads TGTGCCAGCAGCGTGGACAGGGGGAGGACCGGGGAGCTGTTTTTT. The full variable domain, with the rest looked up from reference TRBV5-4 and TRBJ2-2, is ETGVTQSPTHLIKTRGQQVTLRCSSQSGHNTVSWYQQALGQGPQFIFQYYREEENGRGNFPPRFSGLQFPNYSSELNVNALELDDSALYLCASSVDRGRTGELFFGEGSRLTVL.

This clone was picked up one time. The chain joins TRBV3-1 (or the pseudogene TRBV3-2) to TRBJ1-1; D is uncertain. Trimming shortened V by 1 base and J by 8 bases, and 11 bases separated the two germline ends. The germline gives CDR1 LGHDT, CDR2 YNNKEL (reference sequence). There are 13 residues in the CDR3. For the CDR3, the DNA is TGTGCCAGCAGCCAAGCGGCAGGAACCGAAGCTTTCTTT. As protein: CASSQAAGTEAFF.

The gene calls are TRBV6-5 and TRBJ2-3, with no clear D. The germline gives CDR1 MNHEY, CDR2 SVGAGI. With 6 bases removed from V and 8 bases from J, the gap between germline ends came to 12 bases. The length of the CDR3 is 12 residues. Here the CDR3 DNA reads TGTGCCAGCAGCCCCGGTGCAGGTACGCAGTATTTT. This sequence encodes CASSPGAGTQYF.

The chain combines TRBV11-3 with TRBJ2-2; TRBD2 might be the D (6 bases). CDR3 length: 15 residues. Germline V gives CDR1 SGHNT, CDR2 YENEEA. Here the CDR3 DNA reads TGTGCTGGGGCGTTGAGGCGGGGTAGGACCGGGGAGCTGTTTTTT. Translating gives CAGALRRGRTGELFF.

The V call is TRBV11-3, the J call TRBJ2-2; 7 nucleotides align to TRBD1. The junction had 8 bases not matched to a gene; V was cut back by 3 bases and J by 7 bases. CDR1 is SGHNT and CDR2 is YENEEA in the germline V gene. This CDR3 has 15 amino acids. The CDR3: CASSFEGTAGGELFF. CDR3 coding DNA: TGTGCCAGCAGCTTCGAAGGGACAGCAGGCGGGGAGCTGTTTTTT.

V gene TRBV24-1 combines with J gene TRBJ2-3; 8 nucleotides line up with TRBD1. This CDR3 contains 13 residues. The V gene's germline CDR1 is KGHDR and CDR2 SFDVKD. After removal of 7 bases from V and 8 bases from J, the junction contained 7 bases not matched to a gene. The CDR3, as DNA: TGTGCCACCAGCGAGACAGGGGACAGTACGCAGTATTTT. It codes for CATSETGDSTQYF.

Here the CDR3 DNA reads TGTGCCAGCAGCTTAAAACGTTGCGGGAGCGACGAGCAGTACTTC. It specifies CASSLKRCGSDEQYF. This chain joins TRBV7-4 and TRBJ2-7; TRBD2 aligns across 7 bases. This CDR3 is 15 amino acids long. CDR1 is SGHVT, CDR2 SQSDAQ, per germline. V was pared by 2 bases and J by 5 bases, with 9 bases of the junction left unmatched.

This clone was counted a single time. This chain uses TRBV30 with TRBJ1-1, with D unresolved. The CDR3 runs to 15 residues. Germline V gene sequence: CDR1 GTSNPN, CDR2 SVGIG (reference sequence). V shed 3 bases and J shed 4 bases, with 18 bases lying between them. The CDR3 coding sequence is TGTGCCTGGAGAGTAAATTTCCAGGTGGGCACTGAAGCTTTCTTT. Its protein product is CAWRVNFQVGTEAFF.

This chain uses TRBV4-2 with TRBJ1-2; 7 nucleotides agree with TRBD1. The J segment lost 4 bases and the V segment lost 5 bases, leaving 13 bases of the junction unmatched. The CDR3 is made up of 16 amino acids. Germline assignment: CDR1 LGHNA and CDR2 YNFKEQ. In DNA form, the CDR3 reads TGTGCCAGCAGCAGGGAACAGGGGCAGTATAGCTATGGCTACACCTTC. This gives the protein CASSREQGQYSYGYTF.